The clone carrying this TCR beta chain was detected many times. The sample is drawn from a study of T cells in Graves' hyperthyroidism and ophthalmopathy. Diagnosis of hyperthyroidism was new in patients aged 18 to 65, and its duration was under 2 months. Regions amplified from RNA transcripts were the TCR beta CDR3 regions. HTBI primers were used for first-round RT-PCR of the TCR CDR3. One entry per CDR3 protein results from TCRdb running MiXCR on the multiplex PCR reads. The sample lists approximately 220,000 distinct CDR3 sequences; around 17% were seen once. Germline V lookup: CDR1 LGHDT, CDR2 YNNKEL (reference sequence). The V and J ends lost 3 bases and 7 bases, in that order; junction bases with no gene match: 9. This CDR3 has 15 residues.

The sample taken for sequencing was blood. The receptor was derived from a man aged 40-55 years with Graves' hyperthyroidism. The V call is TRBV3-1, the J call TRBJ1-5; 7 bases agree with TRBD1. The CDR3 sequence: CASSHPDRTGQPQHF. DNA of the CDR3: TGTGCCAGCAGCCACCCGGACAGGACGGGACAGCCCCAGCATTTT.